This T cell receptor beta chain originates from a study of shared clonotypes between healthy human individuals. Study-wide results and limits: Across subsets, estimated richness was generally greater for naive than for memory populations.

Sequencing was performed with immunoSEQ multiplex PCR; in TCRdb, only in-frame clones are kept and a portion is missing. The profile shows about 2.3 million clones, 93% of them singletons. Trimming pared 1 base from V and 4 bases from J, leaving 13 bases between. The CDR3 has 16 amino acids. The germline gives CDR1 SEHNR, CDR2 FQNEAQ (reference sequence). Of note for this clone: Its antigen is as yet unknown.

The sequencing sample was made of naive CD4+ T cells from PBMCs. Subset here: CD45RA+ positively selected. This receptor was identified in a man aged 18 to 30 in good health. Some clones in this sample may be carry-over from other donors' samples. The chain joins TRBV7-9 to TRBJ2-2, with D possibly TRBD2 on 7 matching bases. DNA for the CDR3: TGTGCCAGCAGCTTAGTCGGGGGGCGAGTCACCGGGGAGCTGTTTTTT. Encoded protein: CASSLVGGRVTGELFF. The full variable domain, completed using reference TRBV7-9 and TRBJ2-2, is DTGVSQNPRHKITKRGQNVTFRCDPISEHNRLYWYRQTLGQGPEFLTYFQNEAQLEKSRLLSDRFSAERPKGSFSTLEIQRTEQGDSAMYLCASSLVGGRVTGELFFGEGSRLTVL.